The 26 T cell receptor beta chains listed next were all sequenced from one sample in a study of cytomegalovirus exposure and HLA in healthy donors. Researchers ran the PCR with 60 Vbeta and 13 Jbeta primers. Clones were read by immunoSEQ multiplex PCR, and TCRdb kept only the in-frame ones, dropping some. This sample has about 110,000 clones, with 75% to 85% found just once. Sequenced input: PBMCs. Receptors were obtained from a man in his forties or fifties in good health and CMV-seronegative.

The chain has TRBV7-2 and TRBJ2-6, with D perhaps TRBD1 (7 bases). Trimming cost V 5 bases and J 7 bases, with 18 bases left between them. Per germline, CDR1 SGHTA and CDR2 FQGNSA. The CDR3 covers 16 residues. CDR3 DNA: TGTGCCAGCAGCCCAGGGGGACTCAGACTAGCCAACGTCCTGACTTTC. It translates to CASSPGGLRLANVLTF.

This clone was observed a handful of times. The genes are TRBV19 and TRBJ1-5, with D possibly being TRBD1 (5 bases). In germline, CDR1 is LNHDA, CDR2 SQIVND (reference sequence). The CDR3 runs 13 residues. V shed 5 bases and J shed 7 bases, with 12 bases lying between them. The CDR3 is CASSLGKGQPQHF. Here the CDR3 DNA reads TGTGCCAGTAGTTTGGGTAAGGGGCAGCCCCAGCATTTT.

The rearrangement links TRBV6-1 to TRBJ2-4, with D maybe TRBD2 (6 bases). Germline lookup yields CDR1 MNHNS and CDR2 SASEGT. The CDR3 length is 16 residues. The germline V and J ends were trimmed by 4 bases and 1 base, with 14 bases remaining between them. The CDR3 DNA is TGTGCCAGCAGTGGGAGGGCTTCTCGGGCCAAAAACATTCAGTACTTC. As protein: CASSGRASRAKNIQYF.

J is TRBJ2-1 and V is TRBV5-1; TRBD2 aligns across 8 bases. The V and J ends lost 4 bases and 5 bases, in that order; junction bases with no gene match: 11. The CDR3 is made up of 16 amino acids. The germline CDR1 and CDR2 sequences are SGHRS and YFSETQ. The CDR3, as DNA: TGCGCCAGCAGCCTGGCAGGGCGGGGGGTACACAATGAGCAGTTCTTC. Amino acids: CASSLAGRGVHNEQFF.

This clone was seen a handful of times. The gene calls are TRBV9 and TRBJ1-1, with D hard to call. Germline lookup yields CDR1 SGDLS and CDR2 YYNGEE. V was pared by 0 bases and J by 1 base, with 13 bases between. This CDR3 spans 16 amino acids. The CDR3 region has the DNA TGTGCCAGCAGCGTAGGGGCAGGTTTTTGGAACACTGAAGCTTTCTTT. The encoded protein is CASSVGAGFWNTEAFF. Drawing the rest from reference TRBV9 and TRBJ1-1, the complete variable domain is DSGVTQTPKHLITATGQRVTLRCSPRSGDLSVYWYQQSLDQGLQFLIQYYNGEERAKGNILERFSAQQFPDLHSELNLSSLELGDSALYFCASSVGAGFWNTEAFFGQGTRLTVV.

J is TRBJ1-1 and V is TRBV9; unclear D gene. The V and J ends lost 0 bases and 5 bases respectively, with 11 bases between them. There are 14 residues in the CDR3. Germline V gives CDR1 SGDLS, CDR2 YYNGEE. This CDR3 reads CASSVGGGRTEAFF. The CDR3 bases are TGTGCCAGCAGCGTAGGAGGAGGGCGTACTGAAGCTTTCTTT.

A few counts support this clone. The CDR3 nucleotides are TGTGCCAGCAGCCTCGTGGGAGGGAATGGCTACACCTTC. Amino acids: CASSLVGGNGYTF. V gene TRBV14 combines with J gene TRBJ1-2; D unclear. Germline CDR1 reads SGHDN; CDR2 reads FVKESK. CDR3 length equals 13 residues. The V gene lost 4 bases and the J gene lost 6 bases, with 12 bases spanning the gap.

V gene TRBV2 combines with J gene TRBJ2-3, with D maybe TRBD1 (6 bases). CDR1 SNHLY and CDR2 FYNNEI come from the germline V gene. The CDR3 has 15 amino acids. The germline V and J ends were trimmed by 5 bases and 1 base, with 13 bases remaining between them. For the CDR3, the DNA is TGTGCCAGCAGTACCCATCGGACAGGCACAGATACGCAGTATTTT. As protein: CASSTHRTGTDTQYF.

The chain carries TRBV5-1 and TRBJ1-2; 7 bases agree with TRBD1. Losses at the gene ends were 3 bases for V and 5 bases for J; bases not matched to a gene: 7. Germline CDR1 reads SGHRS; CDR2 reads YFSETQ. The CDR3 sequence is 14 residues long. CDR3 in amino acids: CASSYRQGAYGYTF. CDR3 nucleotide sequence: TGCGCCAGCAGCTACCGACAGGGAGCTTATGGCTACACCTTC.

CDR3 loop: CASSQGLASTYEQYF. The CDR3 region has the DNA TGCGCCAGCAGCCAAGGACTAGCCTCAACCTACGAGCAGTACTTC. This chain links TRBV4-1 with TRBJ2-7; TRBD2 matches at 7 bases. The CDR3 runs 15 residues. V gave up 1 base and J gave up 2 bases; unmatched junction bases: 5. Germline CDR1 and CDR2: MGHRA and YSYEKL.

This clone has only a few counts. This chain uses TRBV7-9 with TRBJ1-1, with unresolved D. The germline V and J ends were trimmed by 1 base and 11 bases, with 14 bases remaining between them. CDR1 is SEHNR and CDR2 is FQNEAQ in the germline V gene (reference sequence). The CDR3 spans 13 residues. This chain's CDR3 is CASSLGAGLWAFF. The CDR3 DNA reads TGTGCCAGCAGCTTAGGGGCAGGACTATGGGCTTTCTTT.

This chain uses TRBV6-6 with TRBJ1-6; TRBD1 matches 8 bases. Unmatched junction bases numbered 12, after V lost 7 bases and J lost 7 bases. Per germline, CDR1 MNHNY and CDR2 SVGAGI (reference sequence). CDR3 length: 16 amino acids. The CDR3 loop is CASTVRKTGANSPLHF. CDR3 bases: TGTGCCAGCACCGTAAGAAAGACAGGGGCGAATTCACCCCTCCACTTT.

The J gene is TRBJ2-7, the V gene TRBV6-1; D perhaps matches TRBD1 (5 bases). Germline V gene data show CDR1 as MNHNS and CDR2 as SASEGT. Trimming removed 3 bases at V and 3 bases at J, with 18 bases between. The CDR3 is 16 residues long. CDR3 nucleotide sequence: TGTGCCAGCAGTGACGAAGGTTACGGGCAGGGCTACGAGCAGTACGTC. Its protein is CASSDEGYGQGYEQYV.

The rearrangement joins TRBV5-6 to TRBJ1-5; weak D call: TRBD1 (6 bases). Germline V gene data show CDR1 as SGHDT and CDR2 as YYEEEE. Trimming removed 3 bases at V and 7 bases at J, with 11 bases between. The CDR3 has 13 amino acids. The CDR3 bases are TGTGCCAGCAGCTCCTCGGGGGGCCAGCCCCAGCATTTT. This sequence encodes CASSSSGGQPQHF.

This chain links TRBV7-9 with TRBJ1-2, with D possibly being TRBD1 (6 bases). The CDR3 is made up of 15 amino acids. The ends were cut back, 1 base at V and 3 bases at J, with 12 bases in the middle. Germline values: CDR1 SEHNR, CDR2 FQNEAQ (reference sequence). The CDR3 nucleotides are TGTGCCAGCAGCTTAGTCGCAGGGGATGACTATGGCTACACCTTC. It encodes CASSLVAGDDYGYTF.

This rearrangement joins TRBV20-1 to TRBJ2-7; possibly TRBD1 for D (5 bases). Trimming took off 5 bases at V and 4 bases at J, with 9 bases between the two ends. CDR1 is DFQATT and CDR2 is SNEGSKA in the germline V gene (reference sequence). The CDR3 sequence is 11 residues long. As DNA, the CDR3 is TGCAGTGCTGACAGAATGTACGAGCAGTACGTC. Translation: CSADRMYEQYV.

This clone has only a few counts. The V call is TRBV5-1, the J call TRBJ2-2, with D uncertain. In germline, CDR1 is SGHRS, CDR2 YFSETQ. With 1 base removed from V and 2 bases from J, the gap between germline ends came to 12 bases. The CDR3 totals 16 residues. CDR3 DNA sequence: TGCGCCAGCAGCTTGCCGGCAGGTACTAACACCGGGGAGCTGTTTTTT. Amino acid sequence: CASSLPAGTNTGELFF.

The chain employs TRBV5-8 and TRBJ2-3; 9 bases align to TRBD2. This CDR3 is built from 18 residues. Germline CDR1 and CDR2: SGHTS and YDEGEE. Trimming took 4 bases from V and 2 from J; bases not matched to a gene: 14. The CDR3 DNA sequence: TGTGCCAGCAGCAGGAGGCGGGGGGGCCCCCCCGACACAGATACGCAGTATTTT. Amino acids: CASSRRRGGPPDTDTQYF.

J is TRBJ2-1 and V is TRBV28; 14 nucleotides line up with TRBD2. CDR1 is MDHEN, CDR2 SYDVKM, per germline. This CDR3 has 17 residues. Trimming cost V 3 bases and J 8 bases; bases outside gene matches: 9. CDR3 protein: CASSFPKTSGGAYEQFF. The CDR3 DNA reads as TGTGCCAGCAGTTTTCCCAAGACTAGCGGGGGGGCCTATGAGCAGTTCTTC.

This sequence joins TRBV6-1 and TRBJ2-5, with TRBD1 matching over 10 bases. The CDR3 has 15 amino acids. CDR1 is MNHNS, CDR2 SASEGT, per germline. V was clipped by 4 bases and J by 5 bases; unmatched bases: 7. In nucleotides, the CDR3 is TGTGCCAGCAGTGCCCGGGACAGGGGCGGGGAGACCCAGTACTTC. Its translation: CASSARDRGGETQYF.

V usage is TRBV19 and J usage is TRBJ2-2; 11 bases line up with TRBD1. Losses at the gene ends were 3 bases for V and 2 bases for J; bases not matched to a gene: 2. The CDR3 is 16 amino acids. The V gene's germline CDR1 is LNHDA and CDR2 SQIVND (reference sequence). In nucleotides, the CDR3 is TGTGCCAGTAGTATCAGGACAGGGGGCAACACCGGGGAGCTGTTTTTT. Its protein is CASSIRTGGNTGELFF.

The V call is TRBV5-4, the J call TRBJ2-5; 9 bases align to TRBD2. V trimming: 0 bases; J trimming: 4 bases; junction bases outside the gene matches: 16. The CDR3 consists of 19 residues. CDR1 is SGHNT, CDR2 YYREEE, per germline (reference sequence). CDR3 bases: TGTGCCAGCAGCTTGGACCTGATTCCCGCGGGGGGGCTTGGAGAGACCCAGTACTTC. Encoded protein: CASSLDLIPAGGLGETQYF.

The gene calls are TRBV5-1 and TRBJ2-3, with D possibly matching TRBD1 (6 bases). V gave up 6 bases and J gave up 3 bases, with 20 bases separating them. This CDR3 contains 16 residues. Germline V gene lookup returns CDR1 SGHRS and CDR2 YFSETQ. This CDR3 reads CASTPGAGRGTDTQYF. CDR3 nucleotide sequence: TGCGCCAGCACCCCAGGGGCAGGGAGAGGGACAGATACGCAGTATTTT.

J is TRBJ1-3 and V is TRBV4-3; D is uncertain. The germline gives CDR1 LGHNA, CDR2 YSLEER. The CDR3 loop spans 15 amino acids. The V end was cut by 0 bases, the J end by 0 bases, with 6 bases between. The CDR3 reads CASSQDTASGNTIYF. CDR3 nucleotides: TGCGCCAGCAGCCAAGATACAGCCTCTGGAAACACCATATATTTT.

This clone was seen more than once but under ten times. Other DNA sequences in this specimen translate into the identical CDR3. In DNA form, the CDR3 reads TGTGCCAGCAGCTCCGGACAGGGAAATGAAAAACTGTTTTTT. Protein product: CASSSGQGNEKLFF. The chain uses TRBV7-9 and TRBJ1-4; TRBD1 agrees at 8 bases. With V trimmed by 4 bases and J by 5 bases, 3 bases remained unmatched. CDR1 and CDR2 from the germline V gene are SEHNR and FQNEAQ (reference sequence). The CDR3 extends over 14 amino acids.

This sequence joins TRBV18 and TRBJ1-2; 7 bases line up with TRBD1. Germline V gene lookup returns CDR1 KGHSH and CDR2 LQKENI. Trimming at V came to 2 bases and at J to 2 bases, leaving 2 bases not matched to a gene. The CDR3 contains 14 residues. As DNA, the CDR3 is TGTGCCAGCTCACCAGACAGGGTAAACTATGGCTACACCTTC. It is translated as CASSPDRVNYGYTF.